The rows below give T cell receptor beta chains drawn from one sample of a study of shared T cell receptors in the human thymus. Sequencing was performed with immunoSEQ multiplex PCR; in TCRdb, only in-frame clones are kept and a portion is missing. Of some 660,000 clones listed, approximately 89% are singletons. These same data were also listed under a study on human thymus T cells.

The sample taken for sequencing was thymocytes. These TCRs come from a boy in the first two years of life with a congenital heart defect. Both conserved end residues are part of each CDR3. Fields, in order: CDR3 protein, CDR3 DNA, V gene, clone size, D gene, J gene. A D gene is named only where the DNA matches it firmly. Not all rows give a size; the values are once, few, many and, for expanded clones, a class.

CDR3aa: CASSQDGGLAGGPGSDTQYF
CDR3nt: TGCGCCAGCAGCCAAGACGGCGGACTAGCGGGGGGGCCGGGGTCAGATACGCAGTATTTT
v_gene: TRBV4-3
abundance: .
d_gene: TRBD2
j_gene: TRBJ2-3

CDR3aa: CASIDGTSGTDTQYF
CDR3nt: TGTGCCAGCATAGATGGGACTAGCGGCACAGATACGCAGTATTTT
v_gene: TRBV6-5
abundance: .
d_gene: TRBD2
j_gene: TRBJ2-3

CDR3aa: CASSWSPIYGYTF
CDR3nt: TGTGCCAGCAGTTGGAGCCCTATCTATGGCTACACCTTC
v_gene: TRBV9
abundance: .
d_gene: .
j_gene: TRBJ1-2

CDR3aa: CASSLSDSSGNTIYF
CDR3nt: TGTGCCAGCAGTTTATCCGACAGCTCTGGAAACACCATATATTTT
v_gene: TRBV28
abundance: .
d_gene: .
j_gene: TRBJ1-3

CDR3aa: CASSGPGTAEAFF
CDR3nt: TGTGCCAGCAGCGGTCCCGGGACAGCTGAAGCTTTCTTT
v_gene: TRBV7-9
abundance: once
d_gene: TRBD1
j_gene: TRBJ1-1

CDR3aa: CASSQDLEGASSGELFF
CDR3nt: TGTGCCAGCAGCCAAGATCTGGAGGGGGCGTCGAGCGGGGAGCTGTTTTTT
v_gene: TRBV14
abundance: once
d_gene: .
j_gene: TRBJ2-2

CDR3aa: CALTGPDTEAFF
CDR3nt: TGTGCCTTGACAGGGCCAGACACTGAAGCTTTCTTT
v_gene: TRBV30
abundance: few
d_gene: TRBD1
j_gene: TRBJ1-1

CDR3aa: CASAHRLAQAYEQYF
CDR3nt: TGTGCTAGTGCCCACAGACTAGCGCAGGCCTACGAGCAGTACTTC
v_gene: TRBV12-5
abundance: .
d_gene: TRBD2
j_gene: TRBJ2-7

CDR3aa: CASSQANGTGELFF
CDR3nt: TGCGCCAGCAGCCAAGCTAACGGCACCGGGGAGCTGTTTTTT
v_gene: TRBV4-1
abundance: .
d_gene: .
j_gene: TRBJ2-2

CDR3aa: CASRGQSPREGYTF
CDR3nt: TGTGCCAGCAGGGGACAGAGCCCTCGGGAAGGCTACACCTTC
v_gene: TRBV6-5
abundance: .
d_gene: TRBD1
j_gene: TRBJ1-2

CDR3aa: CASSSHPSGANYGYTF
CDR3nt: TGTGCCAGCAGCTCCCATCCTAGTGGGGCCAACTATGGCTACACCTTC
v_gene: TRBV7-9
abundance: .
d_gene: .
j_gene: TRBJ1-2

CDR3aa: CASSLSVLREDPDTQYF
CDR3nt: TGTGCCAGCAGTTTATCGGTTCTGCGGGAGGACCCAGATACGCAGTATTTT
v_gene: TRBV28
abundance: .
d_gene: TRBD2
j_gene: TRBJ2-3

CDR3aa: CASSCDSPDSASTDTQYF
CDR3nt: TGTGCCAGCAGCTGTGACTCCCCGGACAGCGCAAGCACGGATACGCAGTATTTT
v_gene: TRBV5-5
abundance: .
d_gene: .
j_gene: TRBJ2-3

CDR3aa: CASATYNEQFF
CDR3nt: TGTGCCAGCGCAACATACAATGAGCAGTTCTTC
v_gene: TRBV6-5
abundance: .
d_gene: .
j_gene: TRBJ2-1

CDR3aa: CASSQDPRTGTYEQYF
CDR3nt: TGCGCCAGCAGCCAAGATCCTCGGACAGGGACCTACGAGCAGTACTTC
v_gene: TRBV4-3
abundance: .
d_gene: TRBD1
j_gene: TRBJ2-7

CDR3aa: CALGGQGAKETQYF
CDR3nt: TGTGCCTTAGGCGGACAGGGGGCCAAAGAGACCCAGTACTTC
v_gene: TRBV28
abundance: .
d_gene: TRBD1
j_gene: TRBJ2-5

CDR3aa: CASSQDSTGSGRRTDTQYF
CDR3nt: TGCGCCAGCAGCCAAGATTCAACGGGGAGCGGGAGGAGGACAGATACGCAGTATTTT
v_gene: TRBV4-3
abundance: .
d_gene: TRBD2
j_gene: TRBJ2-3

CDR3aa: CASSLRGQGDTIYF
CDR3nt: TGTGCCAGCAGTCTACGAGGACAGGGAGACACCATATATTTT
v_gene: TRBV27
abundance: .
d_gene: TRBD1
j_gene: TRBJ1-3

CDR3aa: CASSLRGRGPQHF
CDR3nt: TGTGCCAGCAGCTTGAGGGGAAGGGGGCCCCAGCATTTT
v_gene: TRBV5-6
abundance: .
d_gene: .
j_gene: TRBJ1-5

CDR3aa: CASSPRDIYEQYF
CDR3nt: TGTGCCAGCAGCCCTCGGGACATCTACGAGCAGTACTTC
v_gene: TRBV9
abundance: .
d_gene: .
j_gene: TRBJ2-7

CDR3aa: CASSSRGTSGRPEQYF
CDR3nt: TGTGCCAGCAGCTCTCGAGGGACTAGCGGGAGGCCCGAGCAGTACTTC
v_gene: TRBV27
abundance: .
d_gene: TRBD2
j_gene: TRBJ2-7

CDR3aa: CASSIQGDTEAFF
CDR3nt: TGTGCCAGCAGTATACAGGGAGACACTGAAGCTTTCTTT
v_gene: TRBV27
abundance: .
d_gene: .
j_gene: TRBJ1-1